This T cell receptor beta chain was identified in a study of blood T cell repertoires in COVID-19. About the research overall: Specimens from acute and convalescent COVID-19 originated in the United States, Italy and Spain. PBMCs, B-cell-depleted T cells, or T cells provided the cDNA or gDNA that made up the material.

As handled by the study authors: How many nucleated cells were present was estimated from reference gene primer amplification. The data were produced by immunoSEQ multiplex PCR, yet TCRdb's version contains in-frame clones alone and is incomplete. V and J calls and clone size are those listed in that table; D and trimming were worked out from the DNA. The table has some 260,000 clones, roughly three quarters seen once; the top ten hold approximately 4%. Per germline, CDR1 LGHDT and CDR2 YNNKEL (reference sequence). Trimming left V 0 bases short and J 4 bases short, with 9 bases between. The CDR3 is made up of 14 amino acids.

The chain joins TRBV3-1 (or the pseudogene TRBV3-2) to TRBJ1-1; D is possibly TRBD1 (5 bases). The source material was peripheral blood. The source is a woman aged 40 to 50 with active or convalescent COVID-19. The CDR3 reads CASSQDFRGTEAFF. The DNA for the CDR3 is TGTGCCAGCAGCCAAGATTTTAGGGGCACTGAAGCTTTCTTT.